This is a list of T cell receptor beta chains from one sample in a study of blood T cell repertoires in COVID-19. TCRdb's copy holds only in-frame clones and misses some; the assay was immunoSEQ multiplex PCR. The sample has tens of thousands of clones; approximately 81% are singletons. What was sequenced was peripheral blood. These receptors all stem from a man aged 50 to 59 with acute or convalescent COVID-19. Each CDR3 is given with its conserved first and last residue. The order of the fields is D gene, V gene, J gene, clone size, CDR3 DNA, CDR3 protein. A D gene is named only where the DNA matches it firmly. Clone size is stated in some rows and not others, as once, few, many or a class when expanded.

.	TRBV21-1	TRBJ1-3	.	TGTGCCAGCAGCAAATGGGGGGGACAGGTCGGAATCCCCTCTGGAAACACCATATATTTT	CASSKWGGQVGIPSGNTIYF
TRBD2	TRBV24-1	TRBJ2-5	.	TGTGCCACCAGTGATAATAGCGGGGACCAAGAGACCCAGTACTTC	CATSDNSGDQETQYF
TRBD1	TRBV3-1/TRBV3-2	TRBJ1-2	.	TGTGCCAGCAGTCCGAGGACAGGGAGCTATGGCTACACCTTC	CASSPRTGSYGYTF
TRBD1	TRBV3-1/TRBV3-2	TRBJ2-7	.	TGTGCCAGCGGGGGACAGCGATGGGAGCAGTACTTC	CASGGQRWEQYF
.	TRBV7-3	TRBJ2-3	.	TGTGCCAGCAGCTTAGAAGCGGATACGCAGTATTTT	CASSLEADTQYF
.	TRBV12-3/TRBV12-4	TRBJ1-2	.	TGTGCCAGCAGTCCGGGGGAGGGGAATGGCTACACCTTC	CASSPGEGNGYTF
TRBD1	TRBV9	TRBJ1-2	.	TGTGCCAGCAGGGATCAGGGGGCGAACTATGGCTACACCTTC	CASRDQGANYGYTF
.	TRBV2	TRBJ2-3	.	TGTGCCAGCGCACACAGGGACCAAGGGACAGATACGCAGTATTTT	CASAHRDQGTDTQYF
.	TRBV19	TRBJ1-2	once	TGTGCCAGTAGTCCCTCGAACAGAGCCTATGGCTACACCTTC	CASSPSNRAYGYTF
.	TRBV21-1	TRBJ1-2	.	TGTGCCAGCAGCACCGACAGGACAGAAGAATGCAACTATGGCTACACCTTC	CASSTDRTEECNYGYTF
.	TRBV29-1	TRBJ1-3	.	TGCAGCGTTGATTCAGACGGGAGCTCTGGAAACACCATATATTTT	CSVDSDGSSGNTIYF
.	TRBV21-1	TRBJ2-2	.	TGTGCCAGCAGCAAAGGTCCTAGCGGGCGTATCGGGGAGCTGTTTTTT	CASSKGPSGRIGELFF
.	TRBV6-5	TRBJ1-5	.	TGTGCCAGCAGACAAAATAGCAATCAGCCCCAGCATTTT	CASRQNSNQPQHF
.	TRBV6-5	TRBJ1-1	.	TGTGCCAGCAGATCGGGCTACAACGGGGTCACTGAAGCTTTCTTT	CASRSGYNGVTEAFF
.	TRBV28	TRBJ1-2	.	TGTGCCATGTCTCAGGGGCGCGGATATGGCTACACCTTC	CAMSQGRGYGYTF
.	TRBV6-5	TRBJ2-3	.	TGTGCCAGCAGTTCCCAAGATAGCTTGGATACGCAGTATTTT	CASSSQDSLDTQYF
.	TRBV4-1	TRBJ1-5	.	TGCGCCAGCAGCAGGGCAGGGGCGAATCAGCCCCAGCATTTT	CASSRAGANQPQHF
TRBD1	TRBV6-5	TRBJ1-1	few	TGTGCCAGCAGACAGGGGTGGAACACTGAAGCTTTCTTT	CASRQGWNTEAFF
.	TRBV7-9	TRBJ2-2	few	TGTGCCAGCAGCCCCCGGGCGAACACCGGGGAGCTGTTTTTT	CASSPRANTGELFF
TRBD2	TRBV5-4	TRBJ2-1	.	TGTGCCAGCAGTAGCGGGGGACATTACAATGAGCAGTTCTTC	CASSSGGHYNEQFF
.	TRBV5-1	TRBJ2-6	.	TGCGCCAGCAGCTTGGAACAGGCCTCTGGGGCCAACGTCCTGACTTTC	CASSLEQASGANVLTF
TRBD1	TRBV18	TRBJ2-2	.	TGTGCCAGCTCACCCCAGACAGGGTCGAGGACCGGGGAGCTGTTTTTT	CASSPQTGSRTGELFF
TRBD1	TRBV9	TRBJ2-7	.	TGTGCCAGCAGCGTAGCTTGGGACAGGGCCTACGAGCAGTACTTC	CASSVAWDRAYEQYF
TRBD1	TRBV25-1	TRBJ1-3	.	TGTGCCAGCAGTGGAACCGCGACAGGGGTGCCCTCTGGAAACACCATATATTTT	CASSGTATGVPSGNTIYF
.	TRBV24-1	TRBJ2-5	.	TGTGCCACCAGTCATCCAGGTATCCAAGAGACCCAGTACTTC	CATSHPGIQETQYF
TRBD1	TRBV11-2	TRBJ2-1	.	TGTGCCAGCCGACATATTCGGACAGGGGGAAGCTCCTACAATGAGCAGTTCTTC	CASRHIRTGGSSYNEQFF
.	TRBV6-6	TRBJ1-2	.	TGTGCCAGCAGACCCGGGACTCTCTATGGCTACACCTTC	CASRPGTLYGYTF